This TCR beta chain appears in the sequencing data of a study of graft-versus-host responses after intestinal transplantation. Broader study findings: Investigators detected GvH clones in recipient marrow, with some emerging earlier in ileum or blood. Early post-transplant HvG declines were associated with peak circulating GvH clone levels. Some patients had graft-donor T cell macrochimerism, and their allografts showed high graft-versus-host to host-versus-graft clonal ratios.

To note about this clone: The antigen is undetermined.

Profiling relied on immunoSEQ multiplex PCR, and the TCRdb table lists in-frame clones only, not all of them. The sample lists roughly 110,000 clones; about 87% were seen once. Germline V gene sequence: CDR1 SGHRS, CDR2 YFSETQ. This CDR3 comprises 15 residues. The V gene lost 4 bases and the J gene lost 4 bases, with 17 bases spanning the gap. The sequence came from a human donor who was the organ donor for an intestinal transplant. The J gene is TRBJ2-5, the V gene TRBV5-1; a possible D gene is TRBD1 (6 bases). The sequenced sample was unstimulated CD4+ T cells sorted from spleen or lymph node cells, obtained before transplant. The CDR3 sequence: CASSKPDRNAETQYF. CDR3 bases: TGCGCCAGCAGCAAGCCGGACAGAAATGCAGAGACCCAGTACTTC. Using reference TRBV5-1 and TRBJ2-5 for the parts outside the CDR3, the full variable domain is KAGVTQTPRYLIKTRGQQVTLSCSPISGHRSVSWYQQTPGQGLQFLFEYFSETQRNKGNFPGRFSGRQFSNSRSEMNVSTLELGDSALYLCASSKPDRNAETQYFGPGTRLLVL.